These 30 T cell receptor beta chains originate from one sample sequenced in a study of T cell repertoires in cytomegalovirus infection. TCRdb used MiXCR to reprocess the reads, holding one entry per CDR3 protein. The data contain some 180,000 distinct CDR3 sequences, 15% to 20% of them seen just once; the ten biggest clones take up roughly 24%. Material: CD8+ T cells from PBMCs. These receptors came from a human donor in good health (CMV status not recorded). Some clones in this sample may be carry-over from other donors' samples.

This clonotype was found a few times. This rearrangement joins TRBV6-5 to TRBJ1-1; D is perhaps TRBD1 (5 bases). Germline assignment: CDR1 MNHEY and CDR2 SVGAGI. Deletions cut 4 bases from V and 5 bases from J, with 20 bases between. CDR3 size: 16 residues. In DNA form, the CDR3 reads TGTGCCAGCAGTTTAGTCAGGGAACTCGGAGGGACTGAAGCTTTCTTT. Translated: CASSLVRELGGTEAFF.

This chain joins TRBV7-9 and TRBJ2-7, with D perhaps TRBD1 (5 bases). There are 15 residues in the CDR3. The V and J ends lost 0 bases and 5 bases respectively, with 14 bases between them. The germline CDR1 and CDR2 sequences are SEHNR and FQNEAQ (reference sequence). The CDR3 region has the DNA TGTGCCAGCAGCTTAGCGCAAGGGGCCTTGAACGAGCAGTACTTC. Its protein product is CASSLAQGALNEQYF.

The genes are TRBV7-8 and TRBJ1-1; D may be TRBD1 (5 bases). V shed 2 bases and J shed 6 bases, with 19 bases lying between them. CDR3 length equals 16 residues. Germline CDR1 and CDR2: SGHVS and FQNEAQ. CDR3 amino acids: CASSLIYGDAASEAFF. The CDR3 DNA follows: TGTGCCAGCAGCTTAATTTACGGGGACGCTGCTTCTGAAGCTTTCTTT.

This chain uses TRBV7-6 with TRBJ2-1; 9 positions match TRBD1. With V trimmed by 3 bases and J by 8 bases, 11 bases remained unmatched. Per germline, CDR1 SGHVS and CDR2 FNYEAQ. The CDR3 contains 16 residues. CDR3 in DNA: TGTGCCAGCAGCTTTAAAAACCGGGACAGGGAGTATGAGCAGTTCTTC. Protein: CASSFKNRDREYEQFF.

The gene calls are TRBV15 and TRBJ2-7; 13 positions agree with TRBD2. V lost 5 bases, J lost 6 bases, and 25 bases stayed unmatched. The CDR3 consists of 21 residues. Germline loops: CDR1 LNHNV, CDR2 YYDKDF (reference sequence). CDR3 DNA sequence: TGTGCCACCAGCGCAGACCTTCACCTGGATACACCGGGACTAGCGGGGAGCGAGCAGTACTTC. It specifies CATSADLHLDTPGLAGSEQYF.

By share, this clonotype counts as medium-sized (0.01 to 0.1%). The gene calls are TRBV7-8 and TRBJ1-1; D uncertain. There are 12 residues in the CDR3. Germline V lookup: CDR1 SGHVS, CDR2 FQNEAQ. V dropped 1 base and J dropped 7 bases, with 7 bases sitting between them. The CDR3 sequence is CASSLGASEAFF. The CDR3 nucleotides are TGTGCCAGCAGCTTAGGAGCCAGTGAAGCTTTCTTT.

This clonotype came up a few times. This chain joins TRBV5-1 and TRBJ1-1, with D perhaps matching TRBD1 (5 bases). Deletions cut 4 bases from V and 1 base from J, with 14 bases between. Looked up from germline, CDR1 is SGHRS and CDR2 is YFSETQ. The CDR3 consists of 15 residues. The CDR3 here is CASSPPGIENTEAFF. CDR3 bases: TGCGCCAGCAGCCCGCCAGGGATTGAGAACACTGAAGCTTTCTTT.

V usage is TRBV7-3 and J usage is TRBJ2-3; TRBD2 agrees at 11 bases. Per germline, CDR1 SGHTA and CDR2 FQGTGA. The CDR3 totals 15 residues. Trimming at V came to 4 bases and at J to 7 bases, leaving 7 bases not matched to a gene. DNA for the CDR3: TGTGCCAGCAGCTACACTAGCGGGGGTTTCCATACGCAGTATTTT. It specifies CASSYTSGGFHTQYF.

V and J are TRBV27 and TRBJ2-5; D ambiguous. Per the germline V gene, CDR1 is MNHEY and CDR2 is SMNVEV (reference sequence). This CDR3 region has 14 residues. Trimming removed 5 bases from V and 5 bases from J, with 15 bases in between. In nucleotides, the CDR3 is TGTGCCAGCAGTCCTTCTCTACTATGGGAGACCCAGTACTTC. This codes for CASSPSLLWETQYF.

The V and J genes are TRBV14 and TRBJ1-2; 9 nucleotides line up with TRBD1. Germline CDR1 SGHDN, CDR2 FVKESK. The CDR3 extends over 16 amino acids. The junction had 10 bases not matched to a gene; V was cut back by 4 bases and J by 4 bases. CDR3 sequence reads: CASSLDTGGYGYGYTF. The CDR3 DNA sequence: TGTGCCAGCAGCCTTGACACAGGGGGCTATGGCTATGGCTACACCTTC.

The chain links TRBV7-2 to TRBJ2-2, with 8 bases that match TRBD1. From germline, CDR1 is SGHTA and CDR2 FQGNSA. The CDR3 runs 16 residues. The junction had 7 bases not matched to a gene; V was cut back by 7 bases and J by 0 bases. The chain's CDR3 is CASNRDRPANTGELFF. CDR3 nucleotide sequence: TGTGCCAGCAACAGGGACAGGCCAGCGAACACCGGGGAGCTGTTTTTT.

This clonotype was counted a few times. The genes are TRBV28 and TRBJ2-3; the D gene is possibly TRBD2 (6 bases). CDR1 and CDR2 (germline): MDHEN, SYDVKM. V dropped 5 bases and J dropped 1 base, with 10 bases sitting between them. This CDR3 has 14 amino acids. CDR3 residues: CASSLTGGTDTQYF. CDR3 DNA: TGTGCCAGCAGTCTCACGGGGGGCACAGATACGCAGTATTTT.

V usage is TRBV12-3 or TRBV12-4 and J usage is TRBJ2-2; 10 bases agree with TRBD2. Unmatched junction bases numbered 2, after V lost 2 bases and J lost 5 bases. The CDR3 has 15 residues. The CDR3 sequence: CASSLTSGATGELFF. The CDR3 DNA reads TGTGCCAGCAGTTTAACTAGCGGGGCGACCGGGGAGCTGTTTTTT.

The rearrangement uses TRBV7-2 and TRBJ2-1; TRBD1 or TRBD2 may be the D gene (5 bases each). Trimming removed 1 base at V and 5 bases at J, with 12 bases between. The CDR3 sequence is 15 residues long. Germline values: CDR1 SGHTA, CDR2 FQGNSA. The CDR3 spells CASSLGPGPNNEQFF. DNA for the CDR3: TGTGCCAGCAGCTTAGGGCCGGGACCTAACAATGAGCAGTTCTTC.

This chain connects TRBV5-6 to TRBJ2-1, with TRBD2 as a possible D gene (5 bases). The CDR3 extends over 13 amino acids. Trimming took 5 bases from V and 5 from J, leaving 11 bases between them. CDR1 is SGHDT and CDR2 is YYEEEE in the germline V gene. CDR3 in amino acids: CASRDSFNNEQFF. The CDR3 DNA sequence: TGTGCCAGCAGGGACTCCTTTAACAATGAGCAGTTCTTC.

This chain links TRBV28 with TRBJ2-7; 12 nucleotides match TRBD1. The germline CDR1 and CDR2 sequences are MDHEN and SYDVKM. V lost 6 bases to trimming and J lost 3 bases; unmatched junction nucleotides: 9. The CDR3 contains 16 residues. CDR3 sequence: CASSVPGTGGVYEQYF. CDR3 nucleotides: TGTGCCAGCAGCGTTCCCGGGACAGGGGGCGTCTACGAGCAGTACTTC.

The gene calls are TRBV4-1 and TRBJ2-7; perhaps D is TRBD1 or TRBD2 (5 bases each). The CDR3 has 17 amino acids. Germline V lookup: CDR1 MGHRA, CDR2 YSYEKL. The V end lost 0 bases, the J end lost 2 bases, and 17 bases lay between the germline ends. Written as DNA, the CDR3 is TGCGCCAGCAGCCAAGATTTCACCGGGACCGTGACCTACGAGCAGTACTTC. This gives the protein CASSQDFTGTVTYEQYF.

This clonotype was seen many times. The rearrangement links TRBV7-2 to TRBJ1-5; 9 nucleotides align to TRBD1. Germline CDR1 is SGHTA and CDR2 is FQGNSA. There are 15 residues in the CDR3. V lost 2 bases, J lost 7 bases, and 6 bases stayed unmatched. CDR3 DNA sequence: TGTGCCAGCAGCTTAATACAGGGGGCTCGACAGCCCCAGCATTTT. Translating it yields CASSLIQGARQPQHF.

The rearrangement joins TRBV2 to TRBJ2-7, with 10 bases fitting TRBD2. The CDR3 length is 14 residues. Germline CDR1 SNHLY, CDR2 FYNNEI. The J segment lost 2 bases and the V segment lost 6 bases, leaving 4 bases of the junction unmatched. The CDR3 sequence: CASSVTSGAYEQYF. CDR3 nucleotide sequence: TGTGCCAGCAGCGTTACTAGCGGGGCCTACGAGCAGTACTTC.

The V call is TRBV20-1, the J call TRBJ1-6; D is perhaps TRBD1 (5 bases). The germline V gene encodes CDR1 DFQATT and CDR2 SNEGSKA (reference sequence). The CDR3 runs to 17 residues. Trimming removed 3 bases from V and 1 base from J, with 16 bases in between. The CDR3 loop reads CSARDGSGRSYNSPLHF. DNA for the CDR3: TGCAGTGCTAGGGATGGGTCAGGGCGATCCTATAATTCACCCCTCCACTTT.

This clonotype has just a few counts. The CDR3 DNA is TGCAGTGCTAGAGATGATGACAGAGCCTCCTACAATGAGCAGTTCTTC. Protein: CSARDDDRASYNEQFF. This chain links TRBV20-1 with TRBJ2-1, with D perhaps TRBD1 (5 bases). The CDR3 loop spans 16 amino acids. V was pared by 0 bases and J by 0 bases, with 12 bases between. CDR1 and CDR2 from the germline V gene are DFQATT and SNEGSKA (reference sequence).

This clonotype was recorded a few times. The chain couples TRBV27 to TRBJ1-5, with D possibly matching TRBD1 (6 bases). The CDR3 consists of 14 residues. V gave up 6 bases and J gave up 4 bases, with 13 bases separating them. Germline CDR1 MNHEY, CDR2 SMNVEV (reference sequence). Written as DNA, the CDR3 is TGTGCCAGCAGCTCCAGGGGAACGAATCAGCCCCAGCATTTT. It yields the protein CASSSRGTNQPQHF.

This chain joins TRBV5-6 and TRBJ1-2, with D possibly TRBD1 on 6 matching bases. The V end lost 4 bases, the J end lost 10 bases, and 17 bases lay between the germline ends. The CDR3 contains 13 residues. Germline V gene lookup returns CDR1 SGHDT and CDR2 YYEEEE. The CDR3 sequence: CASSTTGMMIYTF. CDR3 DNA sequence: TGTGCCAGCAGCACTACAGGGATGATGATCTACACCTTC.

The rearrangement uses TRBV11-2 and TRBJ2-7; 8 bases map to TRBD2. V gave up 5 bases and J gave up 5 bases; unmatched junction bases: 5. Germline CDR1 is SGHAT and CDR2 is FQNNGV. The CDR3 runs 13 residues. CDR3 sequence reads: CASSRGGTDEQYF. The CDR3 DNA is TGTGCCAGCAGCCGCGGGGGGACGGACGAGCAGTACTTC.

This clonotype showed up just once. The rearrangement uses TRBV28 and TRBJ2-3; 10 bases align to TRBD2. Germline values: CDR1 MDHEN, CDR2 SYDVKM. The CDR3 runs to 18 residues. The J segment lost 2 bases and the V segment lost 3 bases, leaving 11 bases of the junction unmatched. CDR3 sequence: CASSFHISGGDYTDTQYF. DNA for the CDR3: TGTGCCAGCAGTTTCCATATCAGCGGGGGGGACTACACAGATACGCAGTATTTT.

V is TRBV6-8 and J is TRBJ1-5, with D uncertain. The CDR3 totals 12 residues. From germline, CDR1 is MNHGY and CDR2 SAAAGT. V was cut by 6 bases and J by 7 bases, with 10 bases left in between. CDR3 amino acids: CASSPEGQPQHF. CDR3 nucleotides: TGTGCCAGCAGCCCCGAGGGCCAGCCCCAGCATTTT.

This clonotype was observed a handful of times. CDR3 bases: TGTGCCAGCAGCTTAGCCGGTTCGGGTGATGAGCAGTTCTTC. Its protein product is CASSLAGSGDEQFF. The chain uses TRBV7-6 and TRBJ2-1; D not resolved. The CDR3 extends over 14 amino acids. The V gene's germline CDR1 is SGHVS and CDR2 FNYEAQ. The V end lost 0 bases, the J end lost 8 bases, and 11 bases lay between the germline ends.

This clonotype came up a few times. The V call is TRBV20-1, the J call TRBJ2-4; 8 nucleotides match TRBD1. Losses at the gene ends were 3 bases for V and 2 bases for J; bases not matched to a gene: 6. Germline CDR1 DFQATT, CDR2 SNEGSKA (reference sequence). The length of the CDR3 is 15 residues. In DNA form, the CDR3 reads TGCAGTGCTAGGGACAGGGACTGGACCAAAAACATTCAGTACTTC. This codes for CSARDRDWTKNIQYF.

The CDR3 DNA reads TGTGCCAGCAGCCCCCAGCAGGTCGGCTATGGCTACACCTTC. Translation: CASSPQQVGYGYTF. The chain has TRBV7-9 and TRBJ1-2; unclear D gene. There are 14 residues in the CDR3. Per germline, CDR1 SEHNR and CDR2 FQNEAQ (reference sequence). V was trimmed by 5 bases and J by 4 bases, leaving 14 bases between them.

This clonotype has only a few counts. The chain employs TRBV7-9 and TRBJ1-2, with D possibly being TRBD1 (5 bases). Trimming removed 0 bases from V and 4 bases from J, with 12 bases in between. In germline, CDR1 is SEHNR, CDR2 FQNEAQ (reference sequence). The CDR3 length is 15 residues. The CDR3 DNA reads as TGTGCCAGCAGCTTAGCAGGAGGGGTTGCCTATGGCTACACCTTC. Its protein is CASSLAGGVAYGYTF.